Following are 19 T cell receptor beta chains from one sample sequenced in a study of T cells in Graves' hyperthyroidism and ophthalmopathy. RNA transcripts gave rise to amplified TCR beta CDR3 regions. An initial round of RT-PCR targeting the TCR CDR3 relied on the HTBI primer set. Using its own MiXCR run on the multiplex PCR reads, TCRdb lists one record per CDR3 protein. The table has about 560,000 distinct CDR3 sequences, 16% seen once. The sample comprised blood. The receptors stem from a woman younger than 35 with Graves' hyperthyroidism.

This clonotype was counted at least ten times. The V gene is TRBV20-1, the J gene TRBJ1-1; D perhaps matches TRBD1 (5 bases). Trimming took 1 base from V and 1 from J, leaving 10 bases between them. From germline, CDR1 is DFQATT and CDR2 SNEGSKA (reference sequence). The CDR3 is made up of 14 amino acids. CDR3 amino acids: CSARGEGPNTEAFF. CDR3 DNA: TGCAGTGCTAGAGGGGAGGGACCGAACACTGAAGCTTTCTTT.

This clonotype was observed a few times. Its ends do not fully match the called genes, so a read error is possible. V is TRBV7-3 and J is TRBJ2-6; a weak D match, TRBD2 (7 bases). In germline, CDR1 is SGHTA, CDR2 FQGTGA. There are 15 residues in the CDR3. CDR3 in amino acids: CASGLGGVGANVLTF. DNA of the CDR3: TGTGCCAGCGGCTTAGGGGGGGTTGGGGCCAACGTCCTGACTTTC.

This clonotype was observed a handful of times. This sequence joins TRBV2 and TRBJ2-2; TRBD1 or TRBD2 may be the D gene (5 bases each). V gave up 8 bases and J gave up 1 base, with 17 bases separating them. This CDR3 is 16 amino acids long. Germline CDR1 is SNHLY and CDR2 is FYNNEI. CDR3: CASRRNGALNTGELFF. The CDR3 coding sequence is TGTGCCAGCCGACGTAACGGGGCACTGAACACCGGGGAGCTGTTTTTT. Combining the CDR3 with reference TRBV2 and TRBJ2-2 gives the whole variable domain EPEVTQTPSHQVTQMGQEVILRCVPISNHLYFYWYRQILGQKVEFLVSFYNNEISEKSEIFDDQFSVERPDGSNFTLKIRSTKLEDSAMYFCASRRNGALNTGELFFGEGSRLTVL.

This clonotype was counted at least ten times. The V call is TRBV14, the J call TRBJ1-1; 7 nucleotides line up with TRBD1. Germline trimming cut 3 bases from V and 6 bases from J; bases unmatched to any gene: 7. The CDR3 spans 14 residues. Germline CDR1 is SGHDN and CDR2 is FVKESK. CDR3: CASSHFDRVAEAFF. CDR3 coding DNA: TGTGCCAGCAGCCACTTCGACAGGGTGGCTGAAGCTTTCTTT. Combining the CDR3 with reference TRBV14 and TRBJ1-1 gives the whole variable domain EAGVTQFPSHSVIEKGQTVTLRCDPISGHDNLYWYRRVMGKEIKFLLHFVKESKQDESGMPNNRFLAERTGGTYSTLKVQPAELEDSGVYFCASSHFDRVAEAFFGQGTRLTVV.

In its sample, this clonotype was seen many times. The V call is TRBV12-3 or TRBV12-4, the J call TRBJ2-5; D possibly corresponds to TRBD1 (5 bases). V lost 8 bases and J lost 2, with 12 bases in between. There are 13 residues in the CDR3. The CDR3 region is CASSRAGQETQYF. The CDR3, as DNA: TGTGCCAGCTCCAGGGCAGGACAAGAGACCCAGTACTTC.

The V gene is TRBV7-2, the J gene TRBJ2-6; D possibly matches TRBD1 or TRBD2 (6 bases each). V was shortened by 5 bases and J by 4 bases, with 12 bases between the two germline ends. This CDR3 comprises 15 residues. From germline, CDR1 is SGHTA and CDR2 FQGNSA. This CDR3 reads CASSQGGYGANVLTF. CDR3 coding DNA: TGTGCCAGCAGCCAAGGGGGGTACGGGGCCAACGTCCTGACTTTC.

V gene TRBV5-1 combines with J gene TRBJ2-1, with 10 bases lining up with TRBD2. Germline V gene lookup returns CDR1 SGHRS and CDR2 YFSETQ. With V trimmed by 5 bases and J by 0 bases, 8 bases remained unmatched. The CDR3 spans 17 residues. The CDR3 spells CASRPGPSGSSYNEQFF. DNA of the CDR3: TGCGCCAGCAGACCCGGCCCTAGCGGGAGCTCCTACAATGAGCAGTTCTTC.

The chain combines TRBV6-1 with TRBJ1-2; D remains ambiguous. The CDR3 totals 12 residues. Trimming stripped 6 bases from V and 4 bases from J, with 9 bases between. Per germline, CDR1 MNHNS and CDR2 SASEGT. The CDR3 coding sequence is TGTGCCAGCAGAACCCCCCGCTATGGCTACACCTTC. Protein: CASRTPRYGYTF.

J is TRBJ1-5 and V is TRBV15, with D tentatively TRBD1 (6 bases). Trimming took off 2 bases at V and 3 bases at J, with 14 bases between the two ends. CDR1 and CDR2 from the germline V gene are LNHNV and YYDKDF (reference sequence). CDR3 size: 16 residues. CDR3 bases: TGTGCCACCAGCAGAACTCCCCGGGACAACAATCAGCCCCAGCATTTT. Translated: CATSRTPRDNNQPQHF.

V gene TRBV12-3 or TRBV12-4 combines with J gene TRBJ2-7; no definite D call. This CDR3 has 14 amino acids. Trimming removed 5 bases from V and 4 bases from J, with 15 bases in between. CDR3 bases: TGTGCCAGCAGTCCCACGTCTGGTGGGTACGAGCAGTACTTC. As protein: CASSPTSGGYEQYF.

This sequence joins TRBV19 and TRBJ2-5; a possible D gene is TRBD1 (6 bases). The V gene lost 5 bases and the J gene lost 6 bases, with 13 bases spanning the gap. The CDR3 is 13 residues long. CDR1 is LNHDA and CDR2 is SQIVND in the germline V gene (reference sequence). CDR3 nucleotide sequence: TGTGCCAGTAGTCCACAGGGTTCGCAGACCCAGTACTTC. As protein: CASSPQGSQTQYF.

This clonotype appeared a few times. The chain links TRBV3-1 to TRBJ2-7, with D tentatively TRBD2 (6 bases). Per the germline V gene, CDR1 is LGHDT and CDR2 is YNNKEL (reference sequence). V lost 4 bases, J lost 9 bases, and 28 bases lay in between. The CDR3 covers 17 residues. The CDR3 region has the DNA TGTGCCAGCAGCCCACTCGCCAGGGCGGGAAGGGACCCCAGGCAGTACTTC. Translated: CASSPLARAGRDPRQYF.

About this clonotype: A read error is possible here, since a much larger clone lies one base away. The CDR3 does not close with the conserved phenylalanine or tryptophan, likely indicating a read error. The J gene is TRBJ1-1, the V gene TRBV2, with D possibly matching TRBD1 (6 bases). Germline CDR1 SNHLY, CDR2 FYNNEI. This CDR3 spans 15 amino acids. V lost 6 bases and J lost 7, with 21 bases in between. As DNA, the CDR3 is TGTGCCAGCAGGAAATCAAACGGGGGCGGCTTTGAAGCTTTCATT. It yields the protein CASRKSNGGGFEAFI.

This chain links TRBV10-3 with TRBJ1-2; no clear D. Trimming left V 0 bases short and J 7 bases short, with 9 bases between. CDR1 ENHRY and CDR2 SYGVKD come from the germline V gene. The CDR3 runs 13 residues. The chain's CDR3 is CAISESARSGYTF. The CDR3 bases are TGTGCCATCAGTGAGTCAGCGAGGTCTGGCTACACCTTC.

This clonotype has a handful of counts. This chain uses TRBV3-1 with TRBJ2-6; no clear D gene. The germline CDR1 and CDR2 sequences are LGHDT and YNNKEL (reference sequence). Trimming took 1 base from V and 4 from J, leaving 11 bases between them. This CDR3 has 16 residues. CDR3 coding DNA: TGTGCCAGCAGCCAAGGAGCAGGTACCGGGGCCAACGTCCTGACTTTC. It specifies CASSQGAGTGANVLTF.

This clonotype was detected many times. The chain has TRBV12-3 or TRBV12-4 and TRBJ1-1, with D maybe TRBD1 (6 bases). Trimming cost V 10 bases and J 1 base, with 13 bases left between them. The length of the CDR3 is 13 residues. The DNA for the CDR3 is TGTGCCAACCGACGGACAGAGAACACTGAAGCTTTCTTT. Its protein is CANRRTENTEAFF.

This clonotype was seen repeatedly, ten times or more. The J gene is TRBJ2-5, the V gene TRBV9; 7 bases map to TRBD1. CDR3 length: 15 residues. CDR1 and CDR2 (germline): SGDLS, YYNGEE. Trimming cost V 0 bases and J 6 bases; bases outside gene matches: 8. DNA of the CDR3: TGTGCCAGCAGCGTAGGGGGACAGTTCGTGAAGACCCAGTACTTC. Translated, it gives CASSVGGQFVKTQYF.

The V call is TRBV6-4, the J call TRBJ1-1; no clear D. The germline V and J ends were trimmed by 0 bases and 3 bases, with 8 bases remaining between them. This CDR3 region has 14 residues. Looked up from germline, CDR1 is MRHNA and CDR2 is SNTAGT. CDR3 region: CASSDSPGDTEAFF. The DNA for the CDR3 is TGTGCCAGCAGTGACTCGCCGGGAGACACTGAAGCTTTCTTT.

The chain has TRBV29-1 and TRBJ2-7; 11 bases fit TRBD2. With 2 bases clipped from V and 7 bases from J, the junction kept 7 bases outside the gene matches. CDR3 length: 14 residues. The germline V gene encodes CDR1 SQVTM and CDR2 ANQGSEA. This chain's CDR3 is CSVELASGRREQYF. DNA of the CDR3: TGCAGCGTTGAATTGGCTAGCGGGAGGAGGGAGCAGTACTTC.